The clone carrying this TCR beta chain was seen a handful of times. The table came from immunoSEQ multiplex PCR; TCRdb's copy has only in-frame clones and leaves some out. The sample comprises about 190,000 clones, less than 85% of which are singletons, and around 3.5% rests with the top ten. This sample is part of a study of blood T cell repertoires in COVID-19. There are 17 residues in the CDR3. Germline lookup yields CDR1 MNHEY and CDR2 SMNVEV (reference sequence). J gave up 13 bases and V 0 bases, and 18 bases lay outside the gene matches. The gene calls are TRBV27 and TRBJ1-5; 7 bases match TRBD1. Source material: PBMCs or T cells enriched from blood (not recorded which). This receptor was identified in a woman aged 25 to 39 who had recovered from COVID-19. This CDR3 is CASSLSRGTALNSWQHF. CDR3 nucleotide sequence: TGTGCCAGCAGTTTATCGAGAGGGACAGCCCTGAACTCTTGGCAGCATTTT.